This T cell receptor (beta chain) was captured in a study of T cells in Graves' hyperthyroidism and ophthalmopathy. The CDR3 sequence is 17 residues long. Germline V gene sequence: CDR1 DFQATT, CDR2 SNEGSKA (reference sequence). The V end was cut by 2 bases, the J end by 4 bases, with 23 bases between. Authors of the study amplified TCR beta CDR3 regions from RNA transcripts. RT-PCR in the first round (using the HTBI primer set) targeted the TCR CDR3. TCRdb passed the multiplex PCR reads through MiXCR, listing each CDR3 protein once. The sample carries roughly 550,000 distinct CDR3 sequences, about 16% recorded once. Diagnoses used clinical symptoms, serum thyroxine and TRAb, thyroid ultrasound and orbital computed tomography. Comments on this clonotype: No antigen is known for it.

Study-wide points: Blood also held most thyroid clonotypes expanded beyond 0.001. The model predicted ophthalmopathy a median approximately 6.3 months before onset.

Sequencing was done on a sample of blood. The receptor's source is a woman between 25 and 40 years old with Graves' ophthalmopathy. The gene calls are TRBV20-1 and TRBJ2-5; D is uncertain. The DNA for the CDR3 is TGCAGTGCTAGATACTCAGGTGGGTCTTCGTTCGGAGAGACCCAGTACTTC. Residues: CSARYSGGSSFGETQYF.